The clone carrying this T cell receptor (beta chain) was seen a single time. This entry is derived from a study of blood T cell repertoires in COVID-19. Data came from immunoSEQ multiplex PCR; TCRdb stores just in-frame clones and leaves some out. This table holds some 230,000 clones, around 87% found once. Germline CDR1 is MNHEY and CDR2 is SMNVEV (reference sequence). This CDR3 comprises 14 residues. The V and J ends lost 6 bases and 0 bases, in that order; junction bases with no gene match: 1. The chain carries TRBV27 and TRBJ2-1, with 8 bases fitting TRBD1. The sample consisted of peripheral blood. This sequence was found in a woman in her forties or fifties with COVID-19, enrolled during active disease. Written as DNA, the CDR3 is TGTGCCAGCAGGGACAGGGCCTCCTACAATGAGCAGTTCTTC. Amino acids: CASRDRASYNEQFF.